This T cell receptor (beta chain) derives from a study of blood T cell repertoires in COVID-19. Assay: immunoSEQ multiplex PCR; the TCRdb copy retains only in-frame clones and omits some. Among some 490,000 clones, 70% to 90% were seen once, and the ten largest hold more than 3%. CDR3 length equals 16 residues. The V gene's germline CDR1 is LGHNT and CDR2 FRNRAP. The ends lost 2 bases at V and 4 bases at J; junction bases unmatched: 7. Sequencing used peripheral blood. This sequence joins TRBV12-5 and TRBJ1-3; 8 bases are shared with TRBD1. The clonotype was recovered from a human donor in a cohort sampled during active COVID-19. CDR3 residues: CASGLWQGANGNTIYF. The CDR3 nucleotides are TGTGCTAGTGGTTTGTGGCAGGGGGCGAACGGAAACACCATATATTTT. The complete variable domain, with remaining parts taken from reference TRBV12-5 and TRBJ1-3, reads DARVTQTPRHKVTEMGQEVTMRCQPILGHNTVFWYRQTMMQGLELLAYFRNRAPLDDSGMPKDRFSAEMPDATLATLKIQPSEPRDSAVYFCASGLWQGANGNTIYFGEGSWLTVV.